This entry is about one T cell receptor beta chain. This sample was included in a study of blood T cell repertoires in COVID-19. In the source study's methods: Nucleated cell number was recorded as an estimate derived from reference gene primer amplification. Method: immunoSEQ multiplex PCR; TCRdb's copy keeps in-frame clones and lacks some. D and trimming were read from the DNA, whereas the V and J calls and clone size are those reported in that table. The data contain just under 70,000 clones, 70% to 90% of them seen just once; the ten biggest clones take up about 8%. This TCR was sampled from a man aged 30-40 years with acute or convalescent COVID-19. The material sequenced was peripheral blood.

CDR3 coding DNA: TGCGCCAGCAACAGGTGGGACAGTCAAGAGACCCAGTACTTC. This encodes CASNRWDSQETQYF. V is TRBV5-1 and J is TRBJ2-5; 7 bases align to TRBD1. The CDR3 has 14 residues. The V gene's germline CDR1 is SGHRS and CDR2 YFSETQ. The J segment lost 2 bases and the V segment lost 6 bases, leaving 7 bases of the junction unmatched.